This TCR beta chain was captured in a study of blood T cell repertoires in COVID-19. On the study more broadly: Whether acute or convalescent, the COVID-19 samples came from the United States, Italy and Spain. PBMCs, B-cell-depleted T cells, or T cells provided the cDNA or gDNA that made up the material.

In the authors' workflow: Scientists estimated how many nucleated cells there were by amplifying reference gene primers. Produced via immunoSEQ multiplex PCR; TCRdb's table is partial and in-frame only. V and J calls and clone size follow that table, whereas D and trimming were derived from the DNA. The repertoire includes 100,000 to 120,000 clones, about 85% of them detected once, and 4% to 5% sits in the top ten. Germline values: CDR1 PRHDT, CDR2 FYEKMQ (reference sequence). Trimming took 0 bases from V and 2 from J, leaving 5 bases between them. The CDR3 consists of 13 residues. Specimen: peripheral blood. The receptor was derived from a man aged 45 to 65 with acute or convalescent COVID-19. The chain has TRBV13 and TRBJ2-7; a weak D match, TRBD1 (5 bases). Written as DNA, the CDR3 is TGTGCCAGCAGCTTAGGGACAGCCTACGAGCAGTACTTC. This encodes CASSLGTAYEQYF.